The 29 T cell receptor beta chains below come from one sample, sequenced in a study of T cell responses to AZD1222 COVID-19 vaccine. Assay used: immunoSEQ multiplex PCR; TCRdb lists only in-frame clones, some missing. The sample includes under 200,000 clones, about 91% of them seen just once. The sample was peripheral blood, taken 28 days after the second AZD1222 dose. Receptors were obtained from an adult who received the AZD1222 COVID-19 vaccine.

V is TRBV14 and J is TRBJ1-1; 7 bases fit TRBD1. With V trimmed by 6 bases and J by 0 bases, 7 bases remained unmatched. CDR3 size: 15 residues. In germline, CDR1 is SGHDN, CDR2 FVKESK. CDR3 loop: CASRRGDRLNTEAFF. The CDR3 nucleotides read TGTGCCAGCAGAAGGGGGGACAGACTGAACACTGAAGCTTTCTTT. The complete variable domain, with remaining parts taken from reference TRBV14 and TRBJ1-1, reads EAGVTQFPSHSVIEKGQTVTLRCDPISGHDNLYWYRRVMGKEIKFLLHFVKESKQDESGMPNNRFLAERTGGTYSTLKVQPAELEDSGVYFCASRRGDRLNTEAFFGQGTRLTVV.

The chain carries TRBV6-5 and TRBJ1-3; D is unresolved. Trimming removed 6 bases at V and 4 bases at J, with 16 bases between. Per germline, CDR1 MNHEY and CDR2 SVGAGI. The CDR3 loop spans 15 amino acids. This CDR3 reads CASSPRTRRGNTIYF. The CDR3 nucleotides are TGTGCCAGCAGCCCCCGGACCCGACGCGGAAACACCATATATTTT.

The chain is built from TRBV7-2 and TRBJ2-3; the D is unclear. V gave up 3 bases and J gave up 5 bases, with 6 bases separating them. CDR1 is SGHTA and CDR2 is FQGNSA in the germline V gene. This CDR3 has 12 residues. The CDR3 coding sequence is TGTGCCAGCAGCTTCTACCAAGATACGCAGTATTTT. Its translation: CASSFYQDTQYF. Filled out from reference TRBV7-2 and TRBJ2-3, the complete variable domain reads GAGVSQSPSNKVTEKGKDVELRCDPISGHTALYWYRQSLGQGLEFLIYFQGNSAPDKSGLPSDRFSAERTGGSVSTLTIQRTQQEDSAVYLCASSFYQDTQYFGPGTRLTVL.

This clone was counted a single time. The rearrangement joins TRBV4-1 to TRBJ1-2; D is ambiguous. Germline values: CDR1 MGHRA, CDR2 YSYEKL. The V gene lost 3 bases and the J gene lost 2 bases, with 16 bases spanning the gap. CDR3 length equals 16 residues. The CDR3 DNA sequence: TGCGCCAGCAGCCATCCCGTAAGGGCGAGAAACTATGGCTACACCTTC. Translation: CASSHPVRARNYGYTF.

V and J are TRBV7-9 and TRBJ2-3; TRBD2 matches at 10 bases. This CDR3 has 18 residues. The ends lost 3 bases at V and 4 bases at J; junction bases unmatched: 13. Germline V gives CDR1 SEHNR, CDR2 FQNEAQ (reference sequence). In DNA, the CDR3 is TGTGCCAGCAGCTTGAGCCGCAGGCTAGCGGGAGTCGCAGATACGCAGTATTTT. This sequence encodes CASSLSRRLAGVADTQYF.

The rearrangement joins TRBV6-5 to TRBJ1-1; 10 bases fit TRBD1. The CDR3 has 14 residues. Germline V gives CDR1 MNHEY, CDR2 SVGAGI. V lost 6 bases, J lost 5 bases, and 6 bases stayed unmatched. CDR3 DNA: TGTGCCAGCAGCCGGGGACAGGGGAAAACTGAAGCTTTCTTT. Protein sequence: CASSRGQGKTEAFF.

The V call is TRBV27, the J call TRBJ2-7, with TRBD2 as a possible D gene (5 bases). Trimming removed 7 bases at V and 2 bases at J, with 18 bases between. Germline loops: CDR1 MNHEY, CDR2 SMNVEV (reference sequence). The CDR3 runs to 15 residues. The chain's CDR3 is CASKVRRADPYEQYF. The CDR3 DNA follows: TGTGCCAGCAAGGTAAGGCGGGCGGACCCCTACGAGCAGTACTTC.

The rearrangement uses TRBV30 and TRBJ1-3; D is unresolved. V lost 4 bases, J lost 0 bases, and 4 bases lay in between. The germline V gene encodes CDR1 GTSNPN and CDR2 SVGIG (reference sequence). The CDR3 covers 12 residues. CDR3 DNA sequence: TGTGCCTGGAAGGACTCTGGAAACACCATATATTTT. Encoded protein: CAWKDSGNTIYF.

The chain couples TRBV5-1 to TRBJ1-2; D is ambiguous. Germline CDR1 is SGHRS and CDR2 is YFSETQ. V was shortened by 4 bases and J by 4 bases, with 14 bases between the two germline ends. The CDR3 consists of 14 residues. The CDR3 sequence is CASSPLGSLYGYTF. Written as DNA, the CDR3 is TGCGCCAGCAGCCCGCTGGGGAGCCTCTATGGCTACACCTTC. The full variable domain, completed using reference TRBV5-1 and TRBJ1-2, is KAGVTQTPRYLIKTRGQQVTLSCSPISGHRSVSWYQQTPGQGLQFLFEYFSETQRNKGNFPGRFSGRQFSNSRSEMNVSTLELGDSALYLCASSPLGSLYGYTFGSGTRLTVV.

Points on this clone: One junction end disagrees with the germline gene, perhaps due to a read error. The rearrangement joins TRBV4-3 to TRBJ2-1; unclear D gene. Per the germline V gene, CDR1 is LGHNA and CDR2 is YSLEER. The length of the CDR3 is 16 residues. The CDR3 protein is CASSFSRGGIYNEQFF. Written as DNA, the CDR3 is TGCGCCAGCAGCTTTTCCCGAGGCGGCATATACAATGAACAGTTCTTC.

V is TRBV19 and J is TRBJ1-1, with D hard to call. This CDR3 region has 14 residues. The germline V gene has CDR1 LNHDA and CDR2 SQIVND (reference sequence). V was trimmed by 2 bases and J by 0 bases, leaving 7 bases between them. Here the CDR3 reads CASSIQDLNTEAFF. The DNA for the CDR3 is TGTGCCAGTAGTATACAGGACCTGAACACTGAAGCTTTCTTT.

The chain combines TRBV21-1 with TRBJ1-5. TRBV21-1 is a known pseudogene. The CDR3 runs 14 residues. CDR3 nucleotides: TGTGCCAGCCGTAGGTCTCATAGCAATCAGCCCCAGCATTTT. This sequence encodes CASRRSHSNQPQHF.

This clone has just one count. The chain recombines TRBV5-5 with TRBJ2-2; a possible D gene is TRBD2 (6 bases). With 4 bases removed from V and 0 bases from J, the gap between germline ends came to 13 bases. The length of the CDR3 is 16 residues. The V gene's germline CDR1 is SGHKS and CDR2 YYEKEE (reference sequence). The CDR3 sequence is CASSIPGTSNTGELFF. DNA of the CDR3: TGTGCCAGCAGCATCCCCGGGACTTCGAACACCGGGGAGCTGTTTTTT.

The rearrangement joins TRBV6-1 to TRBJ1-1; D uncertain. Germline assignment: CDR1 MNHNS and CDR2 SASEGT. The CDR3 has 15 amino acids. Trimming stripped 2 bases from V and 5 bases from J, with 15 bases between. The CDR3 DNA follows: TGTGCCAGCAGTGAATCGACAACGGGATGGACTGAAGCTTTCTTT. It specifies CASSESTTGWTEAFF.

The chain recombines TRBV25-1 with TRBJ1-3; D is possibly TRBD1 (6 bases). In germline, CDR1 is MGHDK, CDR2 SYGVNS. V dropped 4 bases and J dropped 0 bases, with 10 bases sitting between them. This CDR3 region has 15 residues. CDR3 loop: CASSGDRYSGNTIYF. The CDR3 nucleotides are TGTGCCAGCAGTGGTGACAGGTACTCTGGAAACACCATATATTTT.

For the CDR3, the DNA is TGTGCCTGGAGTGCCGCGAACACTGAAGCTTTCTTT. Amino acid sequence: CAWSAANTEAFF. The chain links TRBV30 to TRBJ1-1; D is ambiguous. Trimming removed 1 base at V and 1 base at J, with 4 bases between. The CDR3 is 12 amino acids. Germline loops: CDR1 GTSNPN, CDR2 SVGIG (reference sequence). Looking up the rest from reference TRBV30 and TRBJ1-1 gives the full variable domain: SQTIHQWPATLVQPVGSPLSLECTVEGTSNPNLYWYRQAAGRGLQLLFYSVGIGQISSEVPQNLSASRPQDRQFILSSKKLLLSDSGFYLCAWSAANTEAFFGQGTRLTVV.

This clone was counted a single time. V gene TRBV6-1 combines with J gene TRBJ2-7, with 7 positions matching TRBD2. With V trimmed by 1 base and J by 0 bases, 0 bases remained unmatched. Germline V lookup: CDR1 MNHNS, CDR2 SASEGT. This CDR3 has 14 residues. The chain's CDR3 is CASSEGDYSYEQYF. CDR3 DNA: TGTGCCAGCAGTGAAGGGGACTACTCCTACGAGCAGTACTTC.

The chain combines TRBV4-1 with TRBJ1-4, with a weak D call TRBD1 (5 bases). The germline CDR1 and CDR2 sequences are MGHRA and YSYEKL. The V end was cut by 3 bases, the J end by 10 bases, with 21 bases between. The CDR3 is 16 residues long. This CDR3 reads CASSQAGGGKGRKLFF. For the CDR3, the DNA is TGCGCCAGCAGCCAGGCCGGTGGCGGCAAGGGACGAAAACTGTTTTTT.

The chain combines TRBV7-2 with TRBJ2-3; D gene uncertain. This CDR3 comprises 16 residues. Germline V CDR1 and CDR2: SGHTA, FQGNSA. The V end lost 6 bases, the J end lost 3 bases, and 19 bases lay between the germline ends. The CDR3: CASRREDGPRTDTQYF. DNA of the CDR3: TGTGCCAGCAGAAGAGAGGACGGGCCTAGAACAGATACGCAGTATTTT.

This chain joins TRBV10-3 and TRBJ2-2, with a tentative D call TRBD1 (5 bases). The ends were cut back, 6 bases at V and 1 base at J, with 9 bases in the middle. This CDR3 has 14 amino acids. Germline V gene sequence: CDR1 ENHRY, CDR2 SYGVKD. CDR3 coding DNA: TGTGCCATCAGCGCGACAGAGAACACCGGGGAGCTGTTTTTT. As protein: CAISATENTGELFF.

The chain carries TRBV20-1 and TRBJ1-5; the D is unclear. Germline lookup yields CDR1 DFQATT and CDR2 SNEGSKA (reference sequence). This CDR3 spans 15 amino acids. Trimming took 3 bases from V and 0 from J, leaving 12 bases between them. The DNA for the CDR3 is TGCAGTGCTAGTTCGCAGTTTCATAGCAATCAGCCCCAGCATTTT. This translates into CSASSQFHSNQPQHF.

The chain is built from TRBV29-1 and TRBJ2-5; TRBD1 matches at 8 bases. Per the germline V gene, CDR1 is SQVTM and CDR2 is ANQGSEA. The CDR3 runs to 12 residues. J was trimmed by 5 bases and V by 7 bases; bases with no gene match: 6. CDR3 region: CSAETGEETQYF. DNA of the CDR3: TGCAGCGCAGAGACAGGGGAGGAGACCCAGTACTTC. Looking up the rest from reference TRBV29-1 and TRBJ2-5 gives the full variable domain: SAVISQKPSRDICQRGTSLTIQCQVDSQVTMMFWYRQQPGQSLTLIATANQGSEATYESGFVIDKFPISRPNLTFSTLTVSNMSPEDSSIYLCSAETGEETQYFGPGTRLLVL.

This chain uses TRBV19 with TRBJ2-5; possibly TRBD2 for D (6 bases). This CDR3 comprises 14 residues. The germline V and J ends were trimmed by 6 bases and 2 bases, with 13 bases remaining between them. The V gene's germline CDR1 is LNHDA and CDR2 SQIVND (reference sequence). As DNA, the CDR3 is TGTGCCAGTAGCGGGAGTTGGGGTCAAGAGACCCAGTACTTC. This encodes CASSGSWGQETQYF.

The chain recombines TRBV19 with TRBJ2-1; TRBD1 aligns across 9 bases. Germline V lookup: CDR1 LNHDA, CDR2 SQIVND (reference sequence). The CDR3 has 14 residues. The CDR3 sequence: CACGTGINYNEQFF. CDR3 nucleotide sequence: TGTGCTTGCGGGACAGGGATCAACTACAATGAGCAGTTCTTC.

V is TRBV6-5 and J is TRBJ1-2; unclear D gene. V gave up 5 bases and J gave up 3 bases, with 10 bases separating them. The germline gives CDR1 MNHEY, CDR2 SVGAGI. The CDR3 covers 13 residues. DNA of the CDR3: TGTGCCAGCAGTCCTGGGTCCTACTATGGCTACACCTTC. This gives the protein CASSPGSYYGYTF.

CDR3 residues: CASSPGLGQYF. Written as DNA, the CDR3 is TGTGCCAGCAGCCCGGGACTCGGGCAGTATTTT. This chain joins TRBV11-2 and TRBJ2-3; tentatively, D is TRBD2 (6 bases). CDR1 SGHAT and CDR2 FQNNGV come from the germline V gene. The length of the CDR3 is 11 residues. V lost 5 bases, J lost 11 bases, and 11 bases lay in between.

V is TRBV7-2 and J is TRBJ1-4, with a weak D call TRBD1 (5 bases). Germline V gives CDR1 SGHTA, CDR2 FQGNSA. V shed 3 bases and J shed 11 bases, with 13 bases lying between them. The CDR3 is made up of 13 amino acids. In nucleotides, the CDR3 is TGTGCCAGCAGCTTGGGACTTAAGTACAAACTGTTTTTT. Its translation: CASSLGLKYKLFF.

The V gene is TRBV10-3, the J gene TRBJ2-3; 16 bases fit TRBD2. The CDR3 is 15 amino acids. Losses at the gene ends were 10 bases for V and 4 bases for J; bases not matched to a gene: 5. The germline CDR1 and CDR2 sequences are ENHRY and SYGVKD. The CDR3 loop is CATRGLAGGSDTQYF. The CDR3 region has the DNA TGTGCCACCCGGGGACTAGCGGGAGGGTCAGATACGCAGTATTTT.

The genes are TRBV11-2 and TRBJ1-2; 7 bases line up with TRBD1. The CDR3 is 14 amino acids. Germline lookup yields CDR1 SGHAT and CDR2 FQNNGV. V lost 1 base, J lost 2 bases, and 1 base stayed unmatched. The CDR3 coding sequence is TGTGCCAGCAGCTTAGGACAGGGAAACTATGGCTACACCTTC. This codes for CASSLGQGNYGYTF.